There are many counts of the clone carrying this T cell receptor (beta chain). The data belong to a study of regulatory T cells in long-lasting Graves disease. Trimming stripped 3 bases from V and 4 bases from J, with 9 bases between. Germline loops: CDR1 SGHAT, CDR2 FQNNGV. This CDR3 contains 13 residues. According to the study, TCR beta libraries were built with iRepertoire HTBI primers and CDR3-region Arm-PCR. TCRdb itself ran the multiplex PCR reads through MiXCR, one entry per CDR3 protein. The sample records hundreds of thousands of distinct CDR3 sequences, roughly a sixth being singletons. Time point noted: newly diagnosed GD, antithyroid drugs for less than 3 months. PBMC-extracted RNA yielded the TCR library. These data were also filed under a second study, of T cells in Graves' hyperthyroidism and ophthalmopathy.

This clonotype was sampled from a middle-aged man with Graves disease. The chain combines TRBV11-2 with TRBJ1-1, with unresolved D. Sequencing was performed on peripheral blood mononuclear cells (PBMCs), taken at new diagnosis, from a patient treated with antithyroid drugs. CDR3 bases: TGTGCCAGCAGCTTTTCCCTAGTCACTGAAGCTTTCTTT. It encodes CASSFSLVTEAFF. Based on the CDR3 plus reference TRBV11-2 and TRBJ1-1, the full variable domain is EAGVAQSPRYKIIEKRQSVAFWCNPISGHATLYWYQQILGQGPKLLIQFQNNGVVDDSQLPKDRFSAERLKGVDSTLKIQPAKLEDSAVYLCASSFSLVTEAFFGQGTRLTVV.